This T cell receptor (beta chain) was identified in a study of T cell changes during pregnancy in multiple sclerosis. Here immunoSEQ multiplex PCR was the method, and the copy in TCRdb shows in-frame clones only, minus some. The sample holds 85,000 to 130,000 clones, about 94% seen once. Trimming left V 5 bases short and J 0 bases short, with 7 bases between. This CDR3 is 13 amino acids long. CDR1 and CDR2 from the germline V gene are SGHTA and FQGNSA. This chain joins TRBV7-2 and TRBJ1-2; D unclear. The receptor comes from a female donor with multiple sclerosis, enrolled in a pregnancy study. Here the sequenced sample was peripheral blood, taken before pregnancy. The CDR3, as DNA: TGTGCCAGCAGCCCAGGATCTAACTATGGCTACACCTTC. Protein product: CASSPGSNYGYTF. Supplemented by reference TRBV7-2 and TRBJ1-2, the full variable domain reads GAGVSQSPSNKVTEKGKDVELRCDPISGHTALYWYRQSLGQGLEFLIYFQGNSAPDKSGLPSDRFSAERTGGSVSTLTIQRTQQEDSAVYLCASSPGSNYGYTFGSGTRLTVV.